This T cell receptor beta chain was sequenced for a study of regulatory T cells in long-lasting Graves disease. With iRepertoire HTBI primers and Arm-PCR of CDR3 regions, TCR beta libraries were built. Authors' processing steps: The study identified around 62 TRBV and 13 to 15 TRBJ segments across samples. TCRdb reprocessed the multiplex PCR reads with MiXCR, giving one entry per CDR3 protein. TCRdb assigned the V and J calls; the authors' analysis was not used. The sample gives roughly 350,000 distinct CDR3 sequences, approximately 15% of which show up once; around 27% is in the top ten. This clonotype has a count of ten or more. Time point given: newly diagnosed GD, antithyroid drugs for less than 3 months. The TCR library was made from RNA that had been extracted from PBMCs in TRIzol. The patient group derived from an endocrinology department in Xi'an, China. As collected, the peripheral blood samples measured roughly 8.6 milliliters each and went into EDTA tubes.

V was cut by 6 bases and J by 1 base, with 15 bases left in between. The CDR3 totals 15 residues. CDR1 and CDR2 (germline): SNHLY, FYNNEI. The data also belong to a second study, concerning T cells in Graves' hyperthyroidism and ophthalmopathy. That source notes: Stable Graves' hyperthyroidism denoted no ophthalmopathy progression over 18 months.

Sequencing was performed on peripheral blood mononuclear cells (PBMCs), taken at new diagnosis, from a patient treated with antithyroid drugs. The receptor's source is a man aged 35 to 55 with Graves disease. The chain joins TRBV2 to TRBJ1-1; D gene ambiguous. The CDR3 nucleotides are TGTGCCAGCAGGACCGGCGGGGTGGGGAACACTGAAGCTTTCTTT. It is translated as CASRTGGVGNTEAFF.